The 24 T cell receptor beta chains below come from one sample, sequenced in a study of T cell clonality in common variable immunodeficiency (dated by TCRdb to the mid-2010s). The method behind the library was the immunoSEQ multiplex PCR assay. Imported from immuneACCESS, the table was reduced by TCRdb to in-frame sequences with V and J called. These copies leave out some clones; in studies compared against another copy, an unresolved V gene accounts for under half, and the cause of the remainder is not known. This sample holds some 38,000 clones in total, without any singletons. In total, the top ten clones hold approximately 2.6% of the sample. Sequenced input: peripheral blood mononuclear cells. The receptors derive from a person aged 18 to 70 in good health.

The table lists this clone with many counts. The read gets to within 3 residues of the CDR3 end, and the germline J gene fills in the rest. This rearrangement joins TRBV5-1 to TRBJ2-3; TRBD1 is a possible D gene (5 bases). The CDR3 consists of 15 residues. Between the trimmed V and J ends, which lost 5 bases and 0 bases, there was a span of 13 bases. Germline CDR1 and CDR2: SGHRS and YFSETQ. The part of the CDR3 DNA that was read is TGCGCCAGCAGGCATCAGGGTTCTAGCACAGATACG. Translation: CASRHQGSSTDT. The full-length CDR3 reads as CASRHQGSSTDTQYF. The full variable domain, rest sourced from reference TRBV5-1 and TRBJ2-3, is KAGVTQTPRYLIKTRGQQVTLSCSPISGHRSVSWYQQTPGQGLQFLFEYFSETQRNKGNFPGRFSGRQFSNSRSEMNVSTLELGDSALYLCASRHQGSSTDTQYFGPGTRLTVL.

Regarding this clone: This may be a read error: a much more frequent sequence differs by one nucleotide. The CDR3 extends 3 residues past the end of the read, so its final part is completed from the germline J gene. V and J are TRBV6-1 and TRBJ2-3; TRBD2 agrees at 7 bases. Per the germline V gene, CDR1 is MNHNS and CDR2 is SASEGT. The CDR3 runs 14 residues. This CDR3 is CASSVAGRDQPQYF. Partial CDR3 DNA: TGTGCCAGCAGTGTGGCAGGGAGGGATCAGCCG.

As concerns this clone: The DNA ends 3 residues before the CDR3 does, and the rest of the CDR3 is filled in from the germline J gene. This chain links TRBV2 with TRBJ1-3; D is unclear. CDR3 length: 16 residues. V dropped 0 bases and J dropped 0 bases, with 9 bases sitting between them. Germline loops: CDR1 SNHLY, CDR2 FYNNEI. The DNA read from the CDR3 is TGTGCCAGCAGTGAAGCGAGACGGGTCTCTGGAAACACC. It encodes CASSEARRVSGNT. The whole CDR3 region reads CASSEARRVSGNTIYF.

This clone occurred many times. The read ends 3 residues before the CDR3 terminus; that terminus is restored from the germline J gene. The chain is built from TRBV4-2 and TRBJ2-7, with unresolved D. CDR1 LGHNA and CDR2 YNFKEQ come from the germline V gene. The CDR3 runs 14 residues. Trimming cost V 1 base and J 0 bases, with 7 bases left between them. The DNA read from the CDR3 is TGTGCCAGCAGCCAAGTTTCCGGCTCCTACGAG. As protein: CASSQVSGSYE. The entire CDR3 sequence reads CASSQVSGSYEQYF.

This clone was counted ten times or more. The missing CDR3 end, 3 residues past where the read stops, is filled in from the germline J gene. The chain has TRBV14 and TRBJ2-7; D is ambiguous. Per the germline V gene, CDR1 is SGHDN and CDR2 is FVKESK. The V gene lost 3 bases and the J gene lost 2 bases, with 20 bases spanning the gap. The CDR3 is made up of 17 amino acids. The CDR3 sequence: CASSHPGGFPNPYEQYF. CDR3 DNA (partial): TGTGCCAGCAGCCACCCAGGTGGCTTTCCAAATCCCTACGAG.

Ten or more counts support this clone. The read ends 3 residues before the CDR3 terminus; that terminus is restored from the germline J gene. V usage is TRBV2 and J usage is TRBJ2-6; 8 nucleotides agree with TRBD1. Germline CDR1 SNHLY, CDR2 FYNNEI. This CDR3 spans 17 amino acids. V lost 5 bases and J lost 2; bases outside the gene matches: 8. The sequenced part of the CDR3 DNA is TGTGCCAGCAGTCTGCGGACAGGGAGCCCTGGGGCCAACGTC. This codes for CASSLRTGSPGANV. The complete CDR3 reads CASSLRTGSPGANVLTF.

This clone was observed at least ten times. The CDR3 goes on 3 residues after the read ends, and that part is filled in from the germline J gene. The chain uses TRBV19 and TRBJ2-3; 14 nucleotides match TRBD2. Germline-derived CDR1 and CDR2 are LNHDA and SQIVND (reference sequence). The CDR3 runs 15 residues. V shed 6 bases and J 2 bases; nucleotides not matched to a gene: 1. CDR3 sequence reads: CASRGLAGATDTQYF. Partial CDR3 DNA: TGTGCCAGTAGGGGACTAGCGGGAGCCACAGATACG. The variable domain in full, completed from reference TRBV19 and TRBJ2-3, reads DGGITQSPKYLFRKEGQNVTLSCEQNLNHDAMYWYRQDPGQGLRLIYYSQIVNDFQKGDIAEGYSVSREKKESFPLTVTSAQKNPTAFYLCASRGLAGATDTQYFGPGTRLTVL.

This clone was recorded at least ten times. The part of the CDR3 DNA that was read is TGTGCCAGCAGTCTACAGGGCCCACAGGGC. Translating gives CASSLQGPQG. The CDR3, in full, reads CASSLQGPQGYTF. The J gene is TRBJ1-2, the V gene TRBV12-3 or TRBV12-4; tentatively, D is TRBD1 (6 bases). The read ends 3 residues early relative to the CDR3; the germline J gene fills the gap. The CDR3 covers 13 residues.

This clone appeared many times. The read stops 3 residues short of the end of the CDR3; the missing end is completed from the germline J gene. The rearrangement uses TRBV30 and TRBJ2-7; TRBD1 matches at 9 bases. The CDR3 covers 12 residues. Germline CDR1 reads GTSNPN; CDR2 reads SVGIG (reference sequence). V dropped 4 bases and J dropped 5; count of bases not matched to a gene: 3. The part of the CDR3 DNA that was read is TGTGCCTGGACGCGACAGGGGGACGAG. Its translation is CAWTRQGDE. The CDR3 in its entirety is CAWTRQGDEQYF.

This clone was seen ten or more times. The read is 3 residues too short to cover the CDR3 end, so that end is filled in from the germline J gene. The gene calls are TRBV11-2 and TRBJ2-2; D uncertain. CDR1 is SGHAT and CDR2 is FQNNGV in the germline V gene. There are 12 residues in the CDR3. V dropped 6 bases and J dropped 3 bases, with 5 bases sitting between them. CDR3 sequence: CASSEHTGELFF. The sequenced part of the CDR3 DNA is TGTGCCAGCAGTGAGCACACCGGGGAG.

This clone was counted many times. CDR3 sequence: CASSLGASGSRYNEQFF. The covered CDR3 bases are TGTGCCAGCAGTTTAGGGGCTAGCGGGAGTCGGTACAATGAG. This chain uses TRBV28 with TRBJ2-1, with 10 nucleotides matching TRBD2. The read falls 3 residues short of the CDR3 end, and the missing part is taken from the germline J gene. V lost 2 bases, J lost 4 bases, and 8 bases stayed unmatched. This CDR3 has 17 amino acids. The germline V gene has CDR1 MDHEN and CDR2 SYDVKM.

Ten or more counts support this clone. The read halts 3 residues ahead of the CDR3 end, with the missing end drawn from the germline J gene. The genes are TRBV5-1 and TRBJ2-6; D is ambiguous. The V end lost 4 bases, the J end lost 4 bases, and 9 bases lay between the germline ends. CDR1 and CDR2 from the germline V gene are SGHRS and YFSETQ. CDR3 length: 14 amino acids. The covered CDR3 bases are TGCGCCAGCAGCCCCGCGGTAGGGGCCAACGTC. Encoded protein: CASSPAVGANV. The full CDR3 protein is CASSPAVGANVLTF.

This clone was seen only a few times. The CDR3 end lies 3 residues beyond the end of the read and is filled in from the germline J gene. This sequence joins TRBV30 and TRBJ1-4, with D tentatively TRBD1 (5 bases). The CDR3 consists of 13 residues. CDR1 and CDR2 from the germline V gene are GTSNPN and SVGIG (reference sequence). The CDR3 sequence is CACPRGGDVRLFF. The part of the CDR3 DNA that was read is TGTGCCTGCCCTCGCGGGGGGGATGTAAGA.

A note on this clone: The read falls 3 residues short of the CDR3 end, and the missing part is taken from the germline J gene. The gene calls are TRBV11-3 and TRBJ2-3, with D unresolved. This CDR3 has 15 amino acids. Germline CDR1 and CDR2: SGHNT and YENEEA. Trimming took off 0 bases at V and 0 bases at J, with 7 bases between the two ends. This CDR3 is CASSLDGSSTDTQYF. The DNA read from the CDR3 is TGTGCCAGCAGCTTAGACGGTTCTAGCACAGATACG.

This clone was seen more than once but under ten times. From the germline J gene comes the end of the CDR3, since the read stops 3 residues before it. This chain uses TRBV30 with TRBJ2-3, with 8 bases matching TRBD2. The CDR3 has 15 residues. In germline, CDR1 is GTSNPN, CDR2 SVGIG (reference sequence). The covered CDR3 bases are TGTGCCTCAGGACGGCTAGCGGGTCCAGGGGAGACG. Its translation: CASGRLAGPGET. The complete CDR3 protein is CASGRLAGPGETQYF.

Details on this clone: The CDR3 end lies 3 residues beyond the end of the read and is filled in from the germline J gene. This rearrangement joins TRBV6-7 to TRBJ1-1; D is undetermined. TRBV6-7 is filed as an ORF, its function uncertain. The CDR3 contains 12 residues. CDR3 residues: CASSYKTYEAFF. The CDR3 DNA, read in part, is TGTGCCAGCAGTTACAAAACCTACGAG.

With regard to this clone: The read terminates 3 residues before the CDR3 end, so the remaining end is supplied by the germline J gene. V gene TRBV19 combines with J gene TRBJ2-3; 10 bases are shared with TRBD1. There are 16 residues in the CDR3. Germline V gives CDR1 LNHDA, CDR2 SQIVND (reference sequence). The CDR3 bases that were read are TGTGCCAGTAGTCCCTTCACCGGGACAGGGGCCGAGACG. The encoded protein is CASSPFTGTGAET. The whole CDR3 reads CASSPFTGTGAETQYF.

This clone was found many times. Read sequence stops 3 residues before the CDR3 end, and the germline J gene provides the missing end. This rearrangement joins TRBV5-6 to TRBJ1-2; a possible D gene is TRBD1 (5 bases). Trimming took off 5 bases at V and 4 bases at J, with 12 bases between the two ends. This CDR3 region has 13 residues. Germline assignment: CDR1 SGHDT and CDR2 YYEEEE. The sequenced CDR3 bases are TGTGCCAGCAGAACAGGAGAAGGCTATGGC. Amino acids: CASRTGEGYG. The complete CDR3 sequence is CASRTGEGYGYTF.

This clone showed up many times. The read stops 3 residues short of the end of the CDR3; the missing end is completed from the germline J gene. The chain has TRBV20-1 and TRBJ2-1; 8 bases align to TRBD2. The CDR3 has 17 residues. Germline CDR1 reads DFQATT; CDR2 reads SNEGSKA (reference sequence). V lost 0 bases and J lost 4; bases outside the gene matches: 11. The CDR3: CSARDRKLAGKYNEQFF. Incomplete CDR3 DNA: TGCAGTGCTAGAGATCGTAAGCTAGCGGGCAAGTACAATGAG.

This clone came up many times. The read ends 3 residues shy of where the CDR3 ends; the end is completed using the germline J gene. The chain recombines TRBV29-1 with TRBJ2-4; TRBD2 matches 11 bases. Germline lookup yields CDR1 SQVTM and CDR2 ANQGSEA. The trim removed 6 bases at V and 8 bases at J, leaving 9 bases unmatched. The CDR3 has 14 residues. Partial CDR3 DNA: TGCAGCGTCCATCTAGCGGGAGGCAGTTACATT. Translating it yields CSVHLAGGSYI. The whole CDR3 reads CSVHLAGGSYIQYF.

A few counts support this clone. The read terminates 3 residues before the CDR3 end, so the remaining end is supplied by the germline J gene. The rearrangement uses TRBV6-1 and TRBJ1-4; tentative D call: TRBD1 (5 bases). The CDR3 spans 15 residues. Per germline, CDR1 MNHNS and CDR2 SASEGT. This CDR3 reads CASSVGPWGGSPLFF. The CDR3 DNA, read in part, is TGTGCCAGCAGTGTTGGGCCCTGGGGCGGTTCACCA.

This clone was seen repeatedly, ten times or more. The read falls 3 residues short of the CDR3 end, and the missing part is taken from the germline J gene. The chain links TRBV5-1 to TRBJ1-1, with TRBD1 matching 12 bases. The germline V gene has CDR1 SGHRS and CDR2 YFSETQ. The CDR3 runs 17 residues. J was trimmed by 0 bases and V by 3 bases; bases with no gene match: 6. The CDR3 is CASSSGGTGGMNTEAFF. CDR3 DNA, as far as it was read: TGCGCCAGCAGCTCGGGGGGGACAGGGGGCATGAACACTGAA.

This clone showed up many times. The read stops 3 residues short of the end of the CDR3; the missing end is completed from the germline J gene. The chain recombines TRBV29-1 with TRBJ1-6; 8 bases match TRBD1. The CDR3 length is 13 residues. In germline, CDR1 is SQVTM, CDR2 ANQGSEA. Trimming took 4 bases from V and 8 from J; bases not matched to a gene: 4. The DNA read from the CDR3 is TGCAGCGTTGCCGGGACAGGAGATTCACCC. It encodes CSVAGTGDSP. The full CDR3 protein is CSVAGTGDSPLHF.

This clone was seen ten or more times. The CDR3 end lies 3 residues beyond the end of the read and is filled in from the germline J gene. The genes are TRBV27 and TRBJ2-7; 7 bases align to TRBD1. V lost 5 bases to trimming and J lost 1 base; unmatched junction nucleotides: 8. Germline CDR1 reads MNHEY; CDR2 reads SMNVEV (reference sequence). This CDR3 is 15 amino acids long. The CDR3 spells CASSTGQAPSYEQYF. The sequenced part of the CDR3 DNA is TGTGCCAGCAGTACCGGACAGGCCCCTTCCTACGAG.